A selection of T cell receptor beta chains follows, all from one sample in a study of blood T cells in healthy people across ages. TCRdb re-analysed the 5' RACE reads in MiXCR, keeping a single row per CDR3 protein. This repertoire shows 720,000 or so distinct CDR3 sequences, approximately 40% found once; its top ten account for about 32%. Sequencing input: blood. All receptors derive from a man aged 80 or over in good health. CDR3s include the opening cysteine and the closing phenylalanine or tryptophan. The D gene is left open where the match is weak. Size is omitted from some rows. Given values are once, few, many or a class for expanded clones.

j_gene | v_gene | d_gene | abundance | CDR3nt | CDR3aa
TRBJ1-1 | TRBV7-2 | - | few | TGTGCCAGCAGCTTAGCGCTGAGGCAGATGAACACTGAAGCTTTCTTT | CASSLALRQMNTEAFF
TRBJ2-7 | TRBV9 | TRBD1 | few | TGTGCCAGCAGCGAGTACCGGGACAGGGGATACGAGCAGTACTTC | CASSEYRDRGYEQYF
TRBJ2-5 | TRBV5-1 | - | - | TGCGCCAGCTGCCATGAAGGGGCGTACCAAGAGACCCAGTACTTC | CASCHEGAYQETQYF
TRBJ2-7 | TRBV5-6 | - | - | TGTGCCAGCAGCTTGGGTGTCGGCAGTACCTACGAGCAGTACTTC | CASSLGVGSTYEQYF
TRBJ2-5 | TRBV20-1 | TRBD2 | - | TGCAGTGCTAGTGGCATAGCGGGGGCGATGGTATTAGAGACCCAGTACTTC | CSASGIAGAMVLETQYF
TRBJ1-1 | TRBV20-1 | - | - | TGCAGTGCTCCTCGACAGACCGGGAACACTGAAGCTTTCTTT | CSAPRQTGNTEAFF
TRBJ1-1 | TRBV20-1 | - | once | TGCAGTGTACGTCGGCAGGGAGCTTTCTTT | CSVRRQGAFF
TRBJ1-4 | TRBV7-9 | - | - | TGTGCCAGCAGCCCCGAACGGGAAAAACTGTTTTTT | CASSPEREKLFF
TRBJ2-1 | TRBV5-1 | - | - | TGCGCCAGCAGCCAAGTGAGTGGTTGGCGGAACGGGCAGTTCTTC | CASSQVSGWRNGQFF
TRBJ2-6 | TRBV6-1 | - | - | TGTGCCAGCAGCCGAGGGAGGACAGTCTCTGGGGCCAACGTCCTGACTTTC | CASSRGRTVSGANVLTF
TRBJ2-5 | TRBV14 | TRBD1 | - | TGTGCCAGCAGCGTACCGACAGGGGGGCAAGAGACCCAGTACTTC | CASSVPTGGQETQYF
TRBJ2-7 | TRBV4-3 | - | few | TGCGCCAGCAGCCAAGATCGTTGGCGACCCTACGAGCAGTACTTC | CASSQDRWRPYEQYF
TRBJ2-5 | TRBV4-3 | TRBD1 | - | TGCGCCAGCAGCCCCCGGGACAGGGACCGAGAGACCCAGTACTTC | CASSPRDRDRETQYF
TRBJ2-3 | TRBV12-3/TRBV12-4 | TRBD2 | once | TGTGCCAGCAGTGGGAATAGCGGGAGCACAGATACGCAGTATTTT | CASSGNSGSTDTQYF
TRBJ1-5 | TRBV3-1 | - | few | TGTGCCAGCAGCCAATCATCTGAGCCCCAGCATTTT | CASSQSSEPQHF
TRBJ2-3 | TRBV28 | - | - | TGTGCCAGCAGTTTACGCGTCGCGCAAAGAACAGATACGCAGTATTTT | CASSLRVAQRTDTQYF
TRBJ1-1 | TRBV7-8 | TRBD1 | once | TGTGCCAGCAGCCCACCAACAGGGGAGTACACTGAAGCTTTCTTT | CASSPPTGEYTEAFF
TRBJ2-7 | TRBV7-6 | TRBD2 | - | TGTGCCAGCAGGCCCCGTGGGGGGGTCGGGTACTACGAGCAGTACTTC | CASRPRGGVGYYEQYF
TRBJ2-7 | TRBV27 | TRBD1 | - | TGTGCCAGCAGTTTATCCGGGACAGGGATTCCTACAGGGCAGTACTTC | CASSLSGTGIPTGQYF
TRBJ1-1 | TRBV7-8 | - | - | TGTGCCAGCAGCTTAGTCGCCTCCGGGGATAGCACTGAAGCTTTCTTT | CASSLVASGDSTEAFF
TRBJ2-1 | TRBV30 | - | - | TGTGCCTGGACAAGGGGGACCTACAATGAGCAGTTCTTC | CAWTRGTYNEQFF
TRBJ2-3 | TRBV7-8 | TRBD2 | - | TGTGCCAGCAGCTTTGGCGGGGGGGCCTCAGATACGCAGTATTTT | CASSFGGGASDTQYF
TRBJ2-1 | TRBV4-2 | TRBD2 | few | TGTGCCAGCAGCCAAGTAGGCGGGGGGGCCTACAATGAGCAGTTCTTC | CASSQVGGGAYNEQFF
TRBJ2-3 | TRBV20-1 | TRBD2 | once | TGCAGTGCTAGCGAAGCGGGGGGCAGGGATACGCAGTATTTT | CSASEAGGRDTQYF
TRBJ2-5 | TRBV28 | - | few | TGTGCCAGCAGTTCCCAGGGGCGATTGAGGGAGACCCAGTACTTC | CASSSQGRLRETQYF
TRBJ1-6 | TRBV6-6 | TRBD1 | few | TGTGCCAGCAGGCCCCAGGGGGCTGGTTCACCCCTCCACTTT | CASRPQGAGSPLHF
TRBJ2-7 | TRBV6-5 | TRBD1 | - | TGTGCCAGCAGTTACGGTCGAGGGGACAGGGGAGATTCCTACGAGCAGTACTTC | CASSYGRGDRGDSYEQYF
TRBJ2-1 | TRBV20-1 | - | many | TGCAGTGCTAGATCCGGGGAGCGGGCCCCTTGGGAGCAGTTCTTC | CSARSGERAPWEQFF
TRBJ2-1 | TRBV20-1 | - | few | TGCAGTGCCGATCCACCAAGTATTACATCTGAGCAGTTCTTC | CSADPPSITSEQFF
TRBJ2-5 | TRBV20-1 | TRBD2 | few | TGCAGTGCTAGATGGGCGCGGGGGGGCCTAGAGACCCAGTACTTC | CSARWARGGLETQYF
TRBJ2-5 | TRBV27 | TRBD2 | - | TGTGCCAGCAGGACTAGCGGGGGGGCGGGGACCCAGTACTTC | CASRTSGGAGTQYF
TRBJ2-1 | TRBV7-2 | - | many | TGTGCCAGCAGCTTAGATCGTACAGGCTCGCGTGAGCAGTTCTTC | CASSLDRTGSREQFF
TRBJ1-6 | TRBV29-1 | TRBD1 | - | TGCAGCGTGCCCATGGACAGGGGCTCTTCACCCCTCCACTTT | CSVPMDRGSSPLHF
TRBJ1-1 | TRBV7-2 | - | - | TGTGCCAGCGGTTTTCGACCGCAGACGAACACTGAAGCTTTCTTT | CASGFRPQTNTEAFF
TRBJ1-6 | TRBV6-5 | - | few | TGTGCCAGCAACAATCCGGGGCACTCACCCCTCCACTTT | CASNNPGHSPLHF
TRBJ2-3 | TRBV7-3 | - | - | TGTGCCAGCAGCTTAGTCGGGGTTAGCACAGATACGCAGTATTTT | CASSLVGVSTDTQYF
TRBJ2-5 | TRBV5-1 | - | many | TGCGCCAGCAGCTTGGAAGGGAGAGAGACCCAGTACTTC | CASSLEGRETQYF
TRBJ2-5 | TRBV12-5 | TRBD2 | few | TGTGCTAGTGGTCCAGGGACTAGCGGGGGACTAGAGACCCAGTACTTC | CASGPGTSGGLETQYF
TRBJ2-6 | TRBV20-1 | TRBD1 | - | TGCAGTGCTCCTGTGCCCCTTCCGGGACAGGGAGGATCTGGGGCCAACGTCCTGACTTTC | CSAPVPLPGQGGSGANVLTF
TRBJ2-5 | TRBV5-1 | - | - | TGCGCCAGCAGCTTGGGTACAGGTCTACAAGAGACCCAGTACTTC | CASSLGTGLQETQYF
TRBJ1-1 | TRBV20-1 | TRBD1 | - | TGCAGTGCTAGGCCTTGGACAGGGGTGGAGAACACTGAAGCTTTCTTT | CSARPWTGVENTEAFF
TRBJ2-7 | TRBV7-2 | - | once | TGTGCCAGCAGCTTAGATCGGGTTGGGGGTTCCCACCCCTACGAGCAGTACTTC | CASSLDRVGGSHPYEQYF
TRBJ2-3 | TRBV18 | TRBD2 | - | TGTGCCAGCTCCCCGGGGACTAGGGGTGCAGATACGCAGTATTTT | CASSPGTRGADTQYF
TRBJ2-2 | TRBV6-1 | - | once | TGTGCCGGGGGTCGGCCGAACACCGGGGAGCTGTTTTTT | CAGGRPNTGELFF
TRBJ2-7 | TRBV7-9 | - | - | TGTGCCAGCAGCTTCTCCTCACACGAAAGCTCCTGCGAGCAGTACTTC | CASSFSSHESSCEQYF
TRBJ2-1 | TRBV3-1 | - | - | TGTGCCAGCAGCCAAGATGCTATGAGGGTTCCTCAGGGTGAGCAGTTCTTC | CASSQDAMRVPQGEQFF
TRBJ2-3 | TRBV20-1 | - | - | TGCAGCCTCCTAAGGGGAGATACGCAGTATTTT | CSLLRGDTQYF
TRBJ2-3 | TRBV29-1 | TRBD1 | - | TGCGGCGTTGAAAACCGGGACAGGGGACGCACAGATACGCAGTATTTT | CGVENRDRGRTDTQYF
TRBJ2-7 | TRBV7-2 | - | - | TGTGCCAGCAGCCCCAAGAATGAGCAGTACTTC | CASSPKNEQYF